A single sample gave rise to the 8 T cell receptor beta chains below, sequenced in a study of blood T cell repertoires in COVID-19 (dated by TCRdb to between 2020 and 2021). The library came from the immunoSEQ multiplex PCR assay. TCRdb re-hosts the immuneACCESS table, in-frame sequences only. Its copies lack some clones; in the studies checked, an unresolved V gene accounts for under half of them, and the cause for the rest is not known. The sample table contains about 130,000 clones; only one count was recorded for around 83% of them. The ten top clones hold over 15% of the sample. The specimen sequenced was PBMCs or T cells enriched from blood (not recorded which). The receptors shown here come from a man aged 30 to 39 who had recovered from COVID-19.

A few counts support this clone. The chain carries TRBV6-6 and TRBJ1-5, with 10 bases identical to TRBD1. The CDR3 extends over 15 amino acids. Germline assignment: CDR1 MNHNY and CDR2 SVGAGI (reference sequence). V lost 7 bases and J lost 3; bases outside the gene matches: 6. CDR3: CASTRTGGFNQPQHF. CDR3 nucleotides: TGTGCCAGCACCCGGACAGGGGGTTTCAATCAGCCCCAGCATTTT.

This clone was seen just once. The rearrangement links TRBV12-5 to TRBJ1-1, with 7 bases matching TRBD1. This CDR3 has 14 amino acids. With 1 base clipped from V and 5 bases from J, the junction kept 4 bases outside the gene matches. Per the germline V gene, CDR1 is LGHNT and CDR2 is FRNRAP. This chain's CDR3 is CASGLGQGVTEAFF. The CDR3 DNA sequence: TGTGCTAGTGGTTTGGGGCAGGGGGTGACTGAAGCTTTCTTT.

The chain couples TRBV7-3 to TRBJ2-3; 8 bases are a match to TRBD1. The V and J ends lost 0 bases and 2 bases, in that order; junction bases with no gene match: 7. This CDR3 is 17 amino acids long. Per the germline V gene, CDR1 is SGHTA and CDR2 is FQGTGA. CDR3 region: CASSLTITGGNTDTQYF. DNA of the CDR3: TGTGCCAGCAGCTTAACGATAACAGGGGGAAACACAGATACGCAGTATTTT.

This clone was detected a few times. V is TRBV7-3 and J is TRBJ2-5; 14 bases line up with TRBD2. The CDR3 extends over 18 amino acids. V was clipped by 4 bases and J by 2 bases; unmatched bases: 9. Germline V lookup: CDR1 SGHTA, CDR2 FQGTGA. For the CDR3, the DNA is TGTGCCAGCAGCTCCCTGACTAGCGGGAGGGCCTCGCAAGAGACCCAGTACTTC. Protein: CASSSLTSGRASQETQYF.

V is TRBV28 and J is TRBJ1-5, with 7 bases aligning to TRBD1. CDR3 length: 15 amino acids. CDR1 MDHEN and CDR2 SYDVKM come from the germline V gene. The junction had 5 bases not matched to a gene; V was cut back by 3 bases and J by 3 bases. CDR3 sequence (DNA): TGTGCCAGCAGTTTCCAGGGGGGCCCCAATCAGCCCCAGCATTTT. Encoded protein: CASSFQGGPNQPQHF. Supplemented by reference TRBV28 and TRBJ1-5, the full variable domain reads DVKVTQSSRYLVKRTGEKVFLECVQDMDHENMFWYRQDPGLGLRLIYFSYDVKMKEKGDIPEGYSVSREKKERFSLILESASTNQTSMYLCASSFQGGPNQPQHFGDGTRLSIL.

V and J are TRBV24-1 and TRBJ1-5, with 8 nucleotides matching TRBD1. CDR3 size: 14 residues. The ends lost 2 bases at V and 14 bases at J; junction bases unmatched: 10. The germline CDR1 and CDR2 sequences are KGHDR and SFDVKD. This CDR3 is CATSDSRLQGVKHF. Here the CDR3 DNA reads TGTGCCACCAGTGATTCTCGTCTACAGGGGGTGAAGCATTTT.

The chain couples TRBV5-1 to TRBJ2-1, with D tentatively TRBD2 (5 bases). The CDR3 extends over 14 amino acids. Trimming stripped 4 bases from V and 7 bases from J, with 15 bases between. Germline V gene data show CDR1 as SGHRS and CDR2 as YFSETQ. DNA of the CDR3: TGCGCCAGCAGCAAAGGACTGGGCGCAAATGAGCAGTTCTTC. This encodes CASSKGLGANEQFF.

V gene TRBV20-1 combines with J gene TRBJ1-1; the D is unclear. CDR3 length: 11 amino acids. Germline values: CDR1 DFQATT, CDR2 SNEGSKA (reference sequence). Trimming cost V 6 bases and J 7 bases, with 12 bases left between them. DNA for the CDR3: TGCAGTGCGCCCGGTCCCCGTGAAGCTTTCTTT. This encodes CSAPGPREAFF.